What follows are 2 T cell receptor beta chains derived from one specimen sequenced in a study of T cell repertoires in cytomegalovirus infection. TCRdb ran MiXCR on the reads and lists one entry per CDR3 protein. The sample records hundreds of thousands of distinct CDR3 sequences, roughly 33% being singletons. No cognate antigen is known for these TCRs. The sample was cultured PBMCs, taken from culture after CMV antigen stimulation. Receptors were obtained from a human donor in good health (CMV status not recorded). Some clones in this sample may be carry-over from other donors' samples.

The rearrangement joins TRBV20-1 to TRBJ2-7, with 10 nucleotides matching TRBD2. This CDR3 spans 15 amino acids. The germline V gene encodes CDR1 DFQATT and CDR2 SNEGSKA (reference sequence). V was pared by 1 base and J by 7 bases, with 10 bases of the junction left unmatched. The CDR3: CSARAPSGSSWEQYF. In nucleotides, the CDR3 is TGCAGTGCTAGAGCCCCTAGCGGGAGTTCTTGGGAGCAGTACTTC.

This clonotype was counted many times. The chain is built from TRBV7-2 and TRBJ2-5, with no clear D. Per the germline V gene, CDR1 is SGHTA and CDR2 is FQGNSA. V lost 1 base, J lost 4 bases, and 1 base lay in between. This CDR3 is built from 11 residues. The CDR3 is CASSLVETQYF. The CDR3 bases are TGTGCCAGCAGCTTAGTAGAGACCCAGTACTTC.